This T cell receptor beta chain came from a study of shared clonotypes between healthy human individuals. The wider study: CD4 naive cells filled three plates per donor, CD4 memory three, CD8 naive two and CD8 memory one. Study-wide findings and caveats: The study found roughly 5% of naive CD4 clonotypes shared across a handful of donors.

A note on this clone: Its target is not known.

The CDR3 is 14 amino acids. Germline V gene lookup returns CDR1 SGHAT and CDR2 FQNNGV. V lost 5 bases and J lost 5; bases outside the gene matches: 6. The method was immunoSEQ multiplex PCR; TCRdb's version includes in-frame clones alone and lacks a portion of them. The sample consists of 2 million to 2.5 million clones, roughly 90% of them appearing once. The gene calls are TRBV11-2 and TRBJ1-2, with TRBD1 matching over 9 bases. Sequencing input: naive CD4+ T cells from PBMCs. Sample subset: CD45RA+ positively selected. The sequence came from a man between 18 and 35 years old in good health. Some clones in this sample may be carry-over from other donors' samples. The CDR3 protein is CASSLWTGAYGYTF. The CDR3 coding sequence is TGTGCCAGCAGCCTTTGGACAGGGGCGTATGGCTACACCTTC.